The source of this T cell receptor (beta chain) is a study of control samples from healthy donors and cancer patients. The V end lost 5 bases, the J end lost 2 bases, and 7 bases lay between the germline ends. This CDR3 is built from 12 residues. Germline values: CDR1 SGHTA, CDR2 FQGNSA. Generated by immunoSEQ multiplex PCR, the TCRdb table keeps only in-frame clones and is missing some. The sample consists of more than 85,000 clones, roughly 88% of them appearing once. The sequencing sample was made of PBMCs. This chain joins TRBV7-2 and TRBJ2-7; D gene ambiguous. This TCR was sampled from an older woman with lung cancer. For the CDR3, the DNA is TGTGCCAGCAGCCGGATGCCCTACGAGCAGTACTTC. It codes for CASSRMPYEQYF.